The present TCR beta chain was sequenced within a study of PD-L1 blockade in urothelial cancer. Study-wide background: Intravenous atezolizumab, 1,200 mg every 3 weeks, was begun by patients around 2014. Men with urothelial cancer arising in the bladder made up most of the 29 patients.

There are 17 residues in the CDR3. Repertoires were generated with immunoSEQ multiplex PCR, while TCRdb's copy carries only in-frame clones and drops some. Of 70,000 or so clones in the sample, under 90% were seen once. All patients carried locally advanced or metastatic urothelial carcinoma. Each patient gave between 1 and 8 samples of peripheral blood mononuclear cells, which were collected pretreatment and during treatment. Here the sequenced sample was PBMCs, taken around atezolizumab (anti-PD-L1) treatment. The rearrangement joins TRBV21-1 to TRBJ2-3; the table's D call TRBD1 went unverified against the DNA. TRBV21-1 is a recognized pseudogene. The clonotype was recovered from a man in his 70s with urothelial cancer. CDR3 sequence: CASSKAKGTGRPDTQYF. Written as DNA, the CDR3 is TGTGCCAGCAGCAAAGCAAAGGGGACAGGGCGACCAGATACGCAGTATTTT.